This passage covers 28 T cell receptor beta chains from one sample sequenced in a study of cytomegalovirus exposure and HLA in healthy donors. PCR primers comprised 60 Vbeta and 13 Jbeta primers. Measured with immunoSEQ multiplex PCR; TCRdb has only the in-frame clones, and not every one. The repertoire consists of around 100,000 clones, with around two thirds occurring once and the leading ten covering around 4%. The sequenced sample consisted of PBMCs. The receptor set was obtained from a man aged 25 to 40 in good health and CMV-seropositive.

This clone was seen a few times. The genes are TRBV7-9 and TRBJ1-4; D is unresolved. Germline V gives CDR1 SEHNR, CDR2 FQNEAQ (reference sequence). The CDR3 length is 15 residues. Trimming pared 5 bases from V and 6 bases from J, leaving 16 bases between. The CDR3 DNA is TGTGCCAGCAGCCCTCCACGGGGAGTCGATGAAAAACTGTTTTTT. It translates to CASSPPRGVDEKLFF.

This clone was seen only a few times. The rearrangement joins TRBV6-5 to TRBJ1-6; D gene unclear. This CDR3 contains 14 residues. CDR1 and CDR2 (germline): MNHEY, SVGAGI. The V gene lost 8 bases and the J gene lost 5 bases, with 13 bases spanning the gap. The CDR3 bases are TGTGCCAGCCGAGGGTCCTACAATAATTCACCCCTCCACTTT. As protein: CASRGSYNNSPLHF.

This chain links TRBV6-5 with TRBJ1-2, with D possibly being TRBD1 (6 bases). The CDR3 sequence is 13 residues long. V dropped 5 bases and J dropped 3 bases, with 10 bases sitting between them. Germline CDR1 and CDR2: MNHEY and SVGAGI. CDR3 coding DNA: TGTGCCAGCAGTAGGACAGCGGACTATGGCTACACCTTC. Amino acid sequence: CASSRTADYGYTF.

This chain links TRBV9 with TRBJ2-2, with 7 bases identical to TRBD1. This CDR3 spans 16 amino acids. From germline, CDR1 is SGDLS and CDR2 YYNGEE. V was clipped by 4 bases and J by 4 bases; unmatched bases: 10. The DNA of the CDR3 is TGTGCCAGCAGCCCGCGGACAGGCTACTTCACCGGGGAGCTGTTTTTT. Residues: CASSPRTGYFTGELFF.

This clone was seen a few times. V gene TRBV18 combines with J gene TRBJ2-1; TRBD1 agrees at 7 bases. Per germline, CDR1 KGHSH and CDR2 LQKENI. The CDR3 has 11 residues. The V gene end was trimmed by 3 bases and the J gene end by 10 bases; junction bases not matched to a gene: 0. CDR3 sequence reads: CASSPTGEQFF. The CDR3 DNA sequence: TGTGCCAGCTCACCGACAGGGGAGCAGTTCTTC.

This CDR3 is CASNNRANQPQHF. The CDR3 region has the DNA TGTGCCAGCAACAACAGGGCGAATCAGCCCCAGCATTTT. V gene TRBV6-1 combines with J gene TRBJ1-5; D possibly corresponds to TRBD1 (6 bases). Germline CDR1 and CDR2: MNHNS and SASEGT. This CDR3 comprises 13 residues. Trimming took off 7 bases at V and 4 bases at J, with 11 bases between the two ends.

This chain's CDR3 is CASSGEGTVNGYTF. Written as DNA, the CDR3 is TGTGCCAGCAGTGGTGAAGGGACAGTCAACGGCTACACCTTC. V usage is TRBV2 and J usage is TRBJ1-2; 7 bases are a match to TRBD1. Germline CDR1 is SNHLY and CDR2 is FYNNEI. The CDR3 is 14 amino acids. After removal of 4 bases from V and 8 bases from J, the junction contained 10 bases not matched to a gene.

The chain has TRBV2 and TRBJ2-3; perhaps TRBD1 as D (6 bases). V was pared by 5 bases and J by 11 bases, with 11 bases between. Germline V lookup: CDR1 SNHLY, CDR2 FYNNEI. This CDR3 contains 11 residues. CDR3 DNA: TGTGCCAGCAGTTCAGGGGTAGTGCAGTATTTT. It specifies CASSSGVVQYF.

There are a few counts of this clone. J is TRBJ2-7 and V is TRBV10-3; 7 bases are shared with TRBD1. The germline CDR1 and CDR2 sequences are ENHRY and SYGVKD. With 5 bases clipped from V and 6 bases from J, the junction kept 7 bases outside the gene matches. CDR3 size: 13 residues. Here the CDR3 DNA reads TGTGCCATCAGTATCGACAGGGCGGGCGAGCAGTACTTC. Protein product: CAISIDRAGEQYF.

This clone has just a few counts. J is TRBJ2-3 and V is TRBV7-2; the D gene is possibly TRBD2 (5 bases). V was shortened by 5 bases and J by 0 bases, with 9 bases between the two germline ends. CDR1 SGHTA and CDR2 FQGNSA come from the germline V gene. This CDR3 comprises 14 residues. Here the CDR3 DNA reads TGTGCCAGCAGCCGAACTAGGAGCACAGATACGCAGTATTTT. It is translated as CASSRTRSTDTQYF.

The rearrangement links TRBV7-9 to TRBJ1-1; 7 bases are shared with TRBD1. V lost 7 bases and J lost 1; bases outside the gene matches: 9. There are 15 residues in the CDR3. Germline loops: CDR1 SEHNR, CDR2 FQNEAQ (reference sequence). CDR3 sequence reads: CASTPLRGRNTEAFF. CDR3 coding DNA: TGTGCCAGCACCCCCCTTAGGGGGCGGAACACTGAAGCTTTCTTT.

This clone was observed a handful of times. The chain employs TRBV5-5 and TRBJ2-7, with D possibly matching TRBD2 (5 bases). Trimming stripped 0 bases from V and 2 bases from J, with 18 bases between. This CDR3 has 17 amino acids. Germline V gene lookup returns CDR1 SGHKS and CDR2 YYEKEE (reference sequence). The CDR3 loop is CASSLGSMTGNPYEQYF. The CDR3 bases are TGTGCCAGCAGCTTGGGGTCTATGACGGGGAATCCCTACGAGCAGTACTTC.

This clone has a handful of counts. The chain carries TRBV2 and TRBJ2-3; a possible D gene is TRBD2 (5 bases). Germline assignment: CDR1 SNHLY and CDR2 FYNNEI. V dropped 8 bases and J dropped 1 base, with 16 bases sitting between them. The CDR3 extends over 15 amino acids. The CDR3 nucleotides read TGTGCCAGCTTACCCCTAGCATCTGGCACAGATACGCAGTATTTT. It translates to CASLPLASGTDTQYF. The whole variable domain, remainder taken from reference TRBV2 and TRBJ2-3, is EPEVTQTPSHQVTQMGQEVILRCVPISNHLYFYWYRQILGQKVEFLVSFYNNEISEKSEIFDDQFSVERPDGSNFTLKIRSTKLEDSAMYFCASLPLASGTDTQYFGPGTRLTVL.

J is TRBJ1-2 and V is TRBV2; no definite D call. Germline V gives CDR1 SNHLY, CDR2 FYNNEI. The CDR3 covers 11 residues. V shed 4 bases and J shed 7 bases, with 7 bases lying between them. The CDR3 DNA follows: TGTGCCAGCAGTGTGGCCGTTGGCTACACCTTC. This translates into CASSVAVGYTF.

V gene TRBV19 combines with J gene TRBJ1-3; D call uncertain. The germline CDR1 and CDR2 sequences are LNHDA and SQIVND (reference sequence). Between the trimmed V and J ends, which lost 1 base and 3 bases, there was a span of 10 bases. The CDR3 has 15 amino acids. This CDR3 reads CASSIATTGGNTIYF. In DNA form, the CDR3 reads TGTGCCAGTAGTATAGCGACGACGGGTGGAAACACCATATATTTT.

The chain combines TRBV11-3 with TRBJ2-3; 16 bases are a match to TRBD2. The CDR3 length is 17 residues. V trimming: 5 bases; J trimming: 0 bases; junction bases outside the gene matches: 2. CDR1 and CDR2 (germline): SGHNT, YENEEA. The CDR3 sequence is CASSGGLAGGSTDTQYF. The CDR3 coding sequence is TGTGCCAGCAGCGGGGGACTAGCGGGGGGGAGCACAGATACGCAGTATTTT.

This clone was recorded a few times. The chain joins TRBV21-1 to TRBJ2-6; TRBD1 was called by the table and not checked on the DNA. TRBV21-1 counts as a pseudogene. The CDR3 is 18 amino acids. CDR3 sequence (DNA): TGTGCCAGAGGATTTTCGGGGCAGGGGGCCACTGGGGCCAACGTCCTGACTTTC. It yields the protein CARGFSGQGATGANVLTF.

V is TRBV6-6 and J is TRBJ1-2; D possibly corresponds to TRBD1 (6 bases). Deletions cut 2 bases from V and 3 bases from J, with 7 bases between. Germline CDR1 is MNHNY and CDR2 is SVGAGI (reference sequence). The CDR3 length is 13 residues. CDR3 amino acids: CASSYPGDYGYTF. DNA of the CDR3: TGTGCCAGCAGTTACCCAGGGGACTATGGCTACACCTTC.

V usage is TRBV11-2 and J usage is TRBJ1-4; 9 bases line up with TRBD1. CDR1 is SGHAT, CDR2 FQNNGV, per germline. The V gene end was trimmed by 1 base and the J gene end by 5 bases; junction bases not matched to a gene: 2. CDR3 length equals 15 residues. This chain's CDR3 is CASSLVGTGNEKLFF. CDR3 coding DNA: TGTGCCAGCAGCTTAGTTGGGACAGGGAATGAAAAACTGTTTTTT.

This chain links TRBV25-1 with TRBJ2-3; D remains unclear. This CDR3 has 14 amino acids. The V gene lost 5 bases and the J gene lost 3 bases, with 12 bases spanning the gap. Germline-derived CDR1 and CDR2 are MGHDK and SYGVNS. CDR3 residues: CASSSASRTDTQYF. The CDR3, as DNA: TGTGCCAGCAGTAGCGCGTCCCGAACAGATACGCAGTATTTT.

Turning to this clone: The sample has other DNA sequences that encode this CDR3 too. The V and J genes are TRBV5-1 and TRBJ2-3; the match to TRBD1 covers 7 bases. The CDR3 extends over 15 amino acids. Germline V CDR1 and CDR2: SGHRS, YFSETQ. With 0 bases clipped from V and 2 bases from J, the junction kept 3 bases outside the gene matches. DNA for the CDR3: TGCGCCAGCAGCTTGGCCGGACAGGACACAGATACGCAGTATTTT. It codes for CASSLAGQDTDTQYF.

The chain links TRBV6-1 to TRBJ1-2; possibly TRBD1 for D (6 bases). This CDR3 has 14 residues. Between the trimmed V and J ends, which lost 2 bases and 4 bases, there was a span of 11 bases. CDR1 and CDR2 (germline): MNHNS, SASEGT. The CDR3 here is CASSEKGTSYGYTF. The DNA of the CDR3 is TGTGCCAGCAGTGAAAAAGGGACATCCTATGGCTACACCTTC.

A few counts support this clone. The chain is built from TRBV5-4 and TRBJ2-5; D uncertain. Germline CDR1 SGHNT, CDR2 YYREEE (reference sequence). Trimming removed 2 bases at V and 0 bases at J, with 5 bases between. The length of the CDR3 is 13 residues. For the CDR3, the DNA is TGTGCCAGCAGCTTCGAGTACCAAGAGACCCAGTACTTC. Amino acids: CASSFEYQETQYF.

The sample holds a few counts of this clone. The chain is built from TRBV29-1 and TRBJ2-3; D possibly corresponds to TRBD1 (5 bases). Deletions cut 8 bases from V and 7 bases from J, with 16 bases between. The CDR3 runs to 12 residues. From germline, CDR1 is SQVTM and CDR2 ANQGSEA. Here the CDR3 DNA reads TGCAGCACAGGAGATTTCGAGAATACGCAGTATTTT. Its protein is CSTGDFENTQYF.

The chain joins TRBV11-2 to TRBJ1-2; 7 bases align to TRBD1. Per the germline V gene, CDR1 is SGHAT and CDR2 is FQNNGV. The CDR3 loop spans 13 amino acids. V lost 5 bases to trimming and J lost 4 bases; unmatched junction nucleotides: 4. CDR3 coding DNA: TGTGCCAGCAGCCGGGACAGCCGCTATGGCTACACCTTC. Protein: CASSRDSRYGYTF.

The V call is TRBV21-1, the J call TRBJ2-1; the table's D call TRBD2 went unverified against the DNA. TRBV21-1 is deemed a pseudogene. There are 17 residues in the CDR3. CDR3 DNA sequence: TGTGCCAGCAGCAAAGGTAGGTCTAGCGGACCCTTGGGTGAGCAGTTCTTC. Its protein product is CASSKGRSSGPLGEQFF.

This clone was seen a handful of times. Here the CDR3 reads CASTDGGTYEQYF. Written as DNA, the CDR3 is TGTGCCAGCACCGATGGGGGGACCTACGAGCAGTACTTC. The rearrangement links TRBV6-5 to TRBJ2-7; D perhaps matches TRBD2 (6 bases). CDR1 MNHEY and CDR2 SVGAGI come from the germline V gene. V shed 7 bases and J shed 2 bases, with 12 bases lying between them. CDR3 length: 13 amino acids.

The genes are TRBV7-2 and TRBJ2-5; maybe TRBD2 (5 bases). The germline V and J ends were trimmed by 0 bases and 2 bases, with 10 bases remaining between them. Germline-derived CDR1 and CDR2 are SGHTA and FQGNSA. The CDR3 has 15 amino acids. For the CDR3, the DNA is TGTGCCAGCAGCTTAGCCAGCGGTCCACAAGAGACCCAGTACTTC. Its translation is CASSLASGPQETQYF.